Detailed here is one T cell receptor beta chain. Assay: immunoSEQ multiplex PCR; the TCRdb copy retains only in-frame clones and omits some. The sample lists 650,000 to 950,000 clones, approximately 85% occurring once. This record belongs to a study of shared T cell receptors in the human thymus. Germline V lookup: CDR1 SNHLY, CDR2 FYNNEI. The ends were cut back, 6 bases at V and 2 bases at J, with 14 bases in the middle. There are 14 residues in the CDR3. This same sample was also taken into another study, of human thymus T cells. Turning to that study: The donor group consisted of healthy Finnish infants who were having corrective surgery for congenital heart defects. Resections from corrective heart surgery provided thymus tissue. Thymic and blood repertoires seemed to show skewed V and J gene use. Related studies found that unrelated individuals share highly overlapping thymic repertoires.

Source material: thymocytes. The chain carries TRBV2 and TRBJ2-7; D perhaps matches TRBD1 (6 bases). This clonotype was sampled from a girl younger than two with a congenital heart defect. DNA of the CDR3: TGTGCCAGCAGGGGGACACCGGACCCCTACGAGCAGTACTTC. Protein: CASRGTPDPYEQYF. The whole variable domain, remainder taken from reference TRBV2 and TRBJ2-7, is EPEVTQTPSHQVTQMGQEVILRCVPISNHLYFYWYRQILGQKVEFLVSFYNNEISEKSEIFDDQFSVERPDGSNFTLKIRSTKLEDSAMYFCASRGTPDPYEQYFGPGTRLTVT.